Listed here are 9 T cell receptor beta chains from one sample, sequenced in a study of shared clonotypes between healthy human individuals. Generated by immunoSEQ multiplex PCR, the TCRdb table keeps only in-frame clones and is missing some. This table holds about 1,900,000 clones, around 96% found once. Naivety among CD8 cells was defined by CD45RO negativity and positive CCR7 selection, thereby excluding terminally differentiated effector memory CD45RA+ cells. The sample consisted of naive CD8+ T cells sorted from blood. These receptor sequences come from a man aged 18 to 30 in good health.

The V call is TRBV28, the J call TRBJ2-7, with D tentatively TRBD2 (6 bases). Trimming left V 3 bases short and J 3 bases short, with 12 bases between. The length of the CDR3 is 14 residues. CDR1 is MDHEN, CDR2 SYDVKM, per germline. In DNA, the CDR3 is TGTGCCAGCAGTTTGCGGGACGCTTACTACGAGCAGTACTTC. Amino acids: CASSLRDAYYEQYF.

The gene calls are TRBV5-3 and TRBJ1-6; the match to TRBD1 covers 7 bases. TRBV5-3 belongs to the ORF category, with a function that is uncertain. The V and J ends lost 4 bases and 10 bases, in that order; junction bases with no gene match: 11. The CDR3 consists of 15 residues. Here the CDR3 DNA reads TGTGCCAGAAGCAAGGACAGGTGGGGGAAGTCACCCCTCCACTTT. Protein sequence: CARSKDRWGKSPLHF.

The rearrangement uses TRBV27 and TRBJ2-1, with 10 bases fitting TRBD2. V lost 4 bases to trimming and J lost 8 bases; unmatched junction nucleotides: 5. This CDR3 spans 14 amino acids. Germline assignment: CDR1 MNHEY and CDR2 SMNVEV (reference sequence). DNA for the CDR3: TGTGCCAGCAGTTCTTCTAGCGGGGGTTATGAGCAGTTCTTC. Translated: CASSSSSGGYEQFF.

A few counts support this clone. This rearrangement joins TRBV7-9 to TRBJ1-5; D is undetermined. From germline, CDR1 is SEHNR and CDR2 FQNEAQ (reference sequence). CDR3 size: 15 residues. Deletions cut 1 base from V and 1 base from J, with 8 bases between. CDR3: CASSLGSGSNQPQHF. The CDR3 DNA reads TGTGCCAGCAGCTTAGGCAGCGGCAGCAATCAGCCCCAGCATTTT.

V and J are TRBV28 and TRBJ1-1; D not certain. The CDR3 totals 13 residues. Per germline, CDR1 MDHEN and CDR2 SYDVKM. The V end was cut by 7 bases, the J end by 0 bases, with 9 bases between. DNA for the CDR3: TGTGCCAGCACTCTTCGGCTGAACACTGAAGCTTTCTTT. It specifies CASTLRLNTEAFF.

At least ten counts were recorded for this clone. J is TRBJ2-4 and V is TRBV18; 10 nucleotides match TRBD1. CDR3 length: 12 amino acids. The ends lost 8 bases at V and 9 bases at J; junction bases unmatched: 4. Germline-derived CDR1 and CDR2 are KGHSH and LQKENI. The CDR3 protein is CASLGQGTIQYF. The CDR3 coding sequence is TGTGCCAGCCTGGGACAGGGGACCATTCAGTACTTC. Drawing the rest from reference TRBV18 and TRBJ2-4, the complete variable domain is NAGVMQNPRHLVRRRGQEARLRCSPMKGHSHVYWYRQLPEEGLKFMVYLQKENIIDESGMPKERFSAEFPKEGPSILRIQQVVRGDSAAYFCASLGQGTIQYFGAGTRLSVL.

This clone was recorded only once. The chain links TRBV2 to TRBJ1-2, with D uncertain. V gave up 3 bases and J gave up 5 bases, with 10 bases separating them. Germline loops: CDR1 SNHLY, CDR2 FYNNEI. The CDR3 totals 13 residues. CDR3 amino acids: CASSDYSPYGYTF. In DNA form, the CDR3 reads TGTGCCAGCAGTGATTACAGCCCATATGGCTACACCTTC.

This rearrangement joins TRBV5-6 to TRBJ2-7, with 8 bases fitting TRBD1. The CDR3 has 17 amino acids. Germline V CDR1 and CDR2: SGHDT, YYEEEE. V shed 3 bases and J 2 bases; nucleotides not matched to a gene: 13. The CDR3: CASSSVFGQGAPYEQYF. In DNA, the CDR3 is TGTGCCAGCAGCTCGGTATTCGGACAGGGAGCTCCCTACGAGCAGTACTTC. The full variable domain, completed using reference TRBV5-6 and TRBJ2-7, is DAGVTQSPTHLIKTRGQQVTLRCSPKSGHDTVSWYQQALGQGPQFIFQYYEEEERQRGNFPDRFSGHQFPNYSSELNVNALLLGDSALYLCASSSVFGQGAPYEQYFGPGTRLTVT.

This clone was counted once. The chain uses TRBV5-1 and TRBJ2-7; D gene uncertain. This CDR3 comprises 14 residues. Trimming took off 0 bases at V and 2 bases at J, with 9 bases between the two ends. Per germline, CDR1 SGHRS and CDR2 YFSETQ. The CDR3 DNA reads TGCGCCAGCAGCTTGGAGGCCGGTCCCTACGAGCAGTACTTC. Translating it yields CASSLEAGPYEQYF.